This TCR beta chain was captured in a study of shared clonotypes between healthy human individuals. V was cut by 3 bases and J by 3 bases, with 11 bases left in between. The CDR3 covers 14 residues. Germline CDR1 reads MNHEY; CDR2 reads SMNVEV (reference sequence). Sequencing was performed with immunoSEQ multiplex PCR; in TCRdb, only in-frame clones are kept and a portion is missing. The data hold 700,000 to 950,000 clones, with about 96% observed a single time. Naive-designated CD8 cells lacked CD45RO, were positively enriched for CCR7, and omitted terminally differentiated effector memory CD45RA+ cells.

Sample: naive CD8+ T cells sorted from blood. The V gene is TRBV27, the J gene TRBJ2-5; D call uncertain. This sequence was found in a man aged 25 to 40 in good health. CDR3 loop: CASSFLGPEETQYF. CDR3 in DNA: TGTGCCAGCAGTTTCCTCGGACCTGAAGAGACCCAGTACTTC.